One and the same sample provided the 21 T cell receptor beta chains below, sequenced in a study of early T cells in non-severe SARS-CoV-2 infection (dated by TCRdb to 2020 to 2023). The method behind the library was 5' RACE. This sample was sequenced with a NextSeq 500. The public reads were reprocessed in TCRdb via fastp at Q25 and MiXCR, keeping in-frame beta chains. Merged by CDR3 protein, the rows form single entries marked with the most common genes and DNA. This sample has about 64,000 distinct CDR3 sequences in its table, and 15% to 20% of those were observed once. The leading ten clones occupy 8.9% of the sample. The sequenced sample was whole blood, obtained at baseline. Receptors were obtained from an adult who was a healthcare worker with PCR-confirmed SARS-CoV-2 infection or an uninfected control (not recorded which).

This clonotype appeared a few times. The chain uses TRBV20-1 and TRBJ1-4; D is undetermined. The CDR3 is 13 residues long. Per germline, CDR1 DFQATT and CDR2 SNEGSKA (reference sequence). The V gene lost 2 bases and the J gene lost 5 bases, with 9 bases spanning the gap. CDR3 in amino acids: CSARPPGNEKLFF. DNA of the CDR3: TGCAGTGCTAGACCCCCCGGGAATGAAAAACTGTTTTTT.

A few counts support this clonotype. The V gene is TRBV27, the J gene TRBJ2-7; D is ambiguous. The CDR3 covers 15 residues. The V end was cut by 6 bases, the J end by 4 bases, with 19 bases between. The V gene's germline CDR1 is MNHEY and CDR2 SMNVEV (reference sequence). Here the CDR3 reads CASSPNGVDPYEQYF. The CDR3 DNA follows: TGTGCCAGCAGCCCGAATGGGGTGGATCCTTACGAGCAGTACTTC.

This clonotype was counted at least ten times. This chain connects TRBV20-1 to TRBJ2-3, with D perhaps matching TRBD2 (5 bases). The CDR3 loop spans 18 amino acids. V lost 3 bases to trimming and J lost 0 bases, with 22 bases between them. Germline V gene sequence: CDR1 DFQATT, CDR2 SNEGSKA (reference sequence). The CDR3 loop is CSASGISEISSSTDTQYF. The CDR3 coding sequence is TGCAGTGCTAGCGGGATATCCGAAATATCCTCTAGCACAGATACGCAGTATTTT.

V gene TRBV18 combines with J gene TRBJ1-1, with TRBD1 as a possible D gene (5 bases). V lost 1 base to trimming and J lost 4 bases, with 7 bases between them. Germline CDR1 KGHSH, CDR2 LQKENI. This CDR3 is built from 13 residues. The CDR3 DNA follows: TGTGCCAGCTCACCACAAGGGGCCACTGAAGCTTTCTTT. Translated: CASSPQGATEAFF.

The DNA of the CDR3 is TGTGCCAGCAGTTACAACCCCATAATAATCGGCAAGCAGTACTTC. Protein sequence: CASSYNPIIIGKQYF. The chain carries TRBV6-5 and TRBJ2-7; D gene ambiguous. Germline V lookup: CDR1 MNHEY, CDR2 SVGAGI. V lost 2 bases to trimming and J lost 8 bases, with 19 bases between them. CDR3 length: 15 residues.

This clonotype appeared a few times. The chain carries TRBV7-6 and TRBJ2-6; 9 nucleotides agree with TRBD1. Germline loops: CDR1 SGHVS, CDR2 FNYEAQ. V shed 1 base and J 4 bases; nucleotides not matched to a gene: 5. The CDR3 has 17 residues. CDR3 coding DNA: TGTGCCAGCAGCTTAGACCGGACAGGGGTCGGGGCCAACGTCCTGACTTTC. Its protein product is CASSLDRTGVGANVLTF.

The chain joins TRBV4-2 to TRBJ1-1; D ambiguous. Germline assignment: CDR1 LGHNA and CDR2 YNFKEQ. CDR3 length: 15 amino acids. Trimming removed 4 bases at V and 2 bases at J, with 14 bases between. CDR3: CASSPRRASNTEAFF. The CDR3 DNA reads as TGTGCCAGCAGCCCGAGGCGGGCCTCAAACACTGAAGCTTTCTTT.

V is TRBV7-9 and J is TRBJ2-1; 11 bases fit TRBD1. J was trimmed by 7 bases and V by 4 bases; bases with no gene match: 6. This CDR3 spans 15 amino acids. The germline gives CDR1 SEHNR, CDR2 FQNEAQ (reference sequence). The CDR3 DNA is TGTGCCAGCAGCTCGCTGGACAGGGGGCTGAATGAGCAGTTCTTC. Encoded protein: CASSSLDRGLNEQFF. The whole variable domain, remainder taken from reference TRBV7-9 and TRBJ2-1, is DTGVSQNPRHKITKRGQNVTFRCDPISEHNRLYWYRQTLGQGPEFLTYFQNEAQLEKSRLLSDRFSAERPKGSFSTLEIQRTEQGDSAMYLCASSSLDRGLNEQFFGPGTRLTVL.

This clonotype has ten or more counts. The chain employs TRBV7-8 and TRBJ2-7; possibly TRBD2 for D (5 bases). Germline values: CDR1 SGHVS, CDR2 FQNEAQ. This CDR3 region has 14 residues. Trimming removed 5 bases at V and 3 bases at J, with 14 bases between. CDR3 in DNA: TGTGCCAGCAGCCCCCAACCAGGACTCTACGAGCAGTACTTC. It codes for CASSPQPGLYEQYF.

This clonotype was picked up a small number of times. CDR3 loop: CASSPLEASSGANVLTF. The CDR3 DNA sequence: TGTGCCAGCTCACCACTGGAAGCTAGCTCTGGGGCCAACGTCCTGACTTTC. V and J are TRBV18 and TRBJ2-6; no clear D gene. This CDR3 comprises 17 residues. From germline, CDR1 is KGHSH and CDR2 LQKENI. The V and J ends lost 1 base and 0 bases respectively, with 10 bases between them.

The chain combines TRBV4-2 with TRBJ2-5; D uncertain. CDR3 length equals 14 residues. Trimming took off 1 base at V and 3 bases at J, with 9 bases between the two ends. The germline gives CDR1 LGHNA, CDR2 YNFKEQ. The CDR3 sequence: CASSQGDGEETQYF. DNA of the CDR3: TGTGCCAGCAGCCAAGGAGACGGTGAAGAGACCCAGTACTTC.

The chain recombines TRBV12-3 or TRBV12-4 with TRBJ2-3; perhaps TRBD1 as D (5 bases). Trimming stripped 3 bases from V and 4 bases from J, with 11 bases between. CDR3 length: 14 amino acids. In DNA, the CDR3 is TGTGCCAGCAGTTTGCGGCCCAGGGCAGATACGCAGTATTTT. Encoded protein: CASSLRPRADTQYF.

The chain carries TRBV7-2 and TRBJ2-7, with 11 positions matching TRBD2. V shed 1 base and J 2 bases; nucleotides not matched to a gene: 4. CDR1 is SGHTA, CDR2 FQGNSA, per germline. This CDR3 spans 16 amino acids. The DNA of the CDR3 is TGTGCCAGCAGCTTAGAAGGGACTAGCGGAGCCTACGAGCAGTACTTC. Its translation: CASSLEGTSGAYEQYF. The full variable domain, its missing parts supplied by reference TRBV7-2 and TRBJ2-7, is GAGVSQSPSNKVTEKGKDVELRCDPISGHTALYWYRQSLGQGLEFLIYFQGNSAPDKSGLPSDRFSAERTGGSVSTLTIQRTQQEDSAVYLCASSLEGTSGAYEQYFGPGTRLTVT.

This clonotype was recorded a few times. V and J are TRBV5-6 and TRBJ2-3; 11 nucleotides line up with TRBD2. CDR1 and CDR2 (germline): SGHDT, YYEEEE. The CDR3 runs 16 residues. The V gene end was trimmed by 0 bases and the J gene end by 3 bases; junction bases not matched to a gene: 3. CDR3 loop: CASSLGLAGITDTQYF. For the CDR3, the DNA is TGTGCCAGCAGCTTGGGACTAGCGGGAATAACAGATACGCAGTATTTT.

This chain joins TRBV6-1 and TRBJ1-5, with D unresolved. The CDR3 loop spans 14 amino acids. Germline V lookup: CDR1 MNHNS, CDR2 SASEGT. Trimming stripped 6 bases from V and 6 bases from J, with 15 bases between. This CDR3 reads CASSRIGVTQPQHF. The CDR3 nucleotides are TGTGCCAGCAGCCGAATTGGCGTGACTCAGCCCCAGCATTTT.

With respect to this clonotype: Since a much larger clone is just one base distant, this may be a read error. The V gene is TRBV7-9, the J gene TRBJ2-1; possibly TRBD1 for D (6 bases). Germline CDR1 and CDR2: SEHNR and FQNEAQ (reference sequence). This CDR3 comprises 14 residues. CDR3: CVSSLAGARNEQFF. CDR3 nucleotide sequence: TGTGTCAGCAGCTTGGCAGGGGCGAGGAATGAGCAGTTCTTC.

This chain links TRBV13 with TRBJ2-5; TRBD2 agrees at 10 bases. In germline, CDR1 is PRHDT, CDR2 FYEKMQ (reference sequence). The CDR3 contains 17 residues. With 1 base clipped from V and 2 bases from J, the junction kept 7 bases outside the gene matches. The CDR3 is CASSLDVAGGQQETQYF. The DNA of the CDR3 is TGTGCCAGCAGCTTAGACGTAGCGGGAGGCCAACAAGAGACCCAGTACTTC.

The chain recombines TRBV3-1 with TRBJ2-2; 15 bases fit TRBD2. The CDR3 is made up of 20 amino acids. V lost 4 bases to trimming and J lost 3 bases; unmatched junction nucleotides: 12. Germline loops: CDR1 LGHDT, CDR2 YNNKEL (reference sequence). The CDR3 sequence: CASSPGLAGGPSSDTGELFF. As DNA, the CDR3 is TGTGCCAGCAGCCCCGGACTAGCGGGGGGGCCATCATCCGACACCGGGGAGCTGTTTTTT.

CDR3 in amino acids: CASSETGSQETQYF. The CDR3 coding sequence is TGTGCCAGCAGCGAGACAGGGTCACAAGAGACCCAGTACTTC. The chain carries TRBV7-9 and TRBJ2-5; 7 positions agree with TRBD1. The germline gives CDR1 SEHNR, CDR2 FQNEAQ (reference sequence). Trimming cost V 5 bases and J 2 bases; bases outside gene matches: 5. This CDR3 region has 14 residues.

This clonotype was detected a few times. The chain joins TRBV10-3 to TRBJ1-5; the D is unclear. This CDR3 is built from 13 residues. V was trimmed by 5 bases and J by 1 base, leaving 6 bases between them. In germline, CDR1 is ENHRY, CDR2 SYGVKD. CDR3 in amino acids: CAISLDSNQPQHF. The CDR3 coding sequence is TGTGCCATCAGTCTGGACAGCAATCAGCCCCAGCATTTT.

This clonotype has a count of ten or more. An end of the junction does not agree with germline; a read error may underlie this. V gene TRBV28 combines with J gene TRBJ1-1; 8 nucleotides align to TRBD1. Germline values: CDR1 MDHEN, CDR2 SYDVKM. The CDR3 is 15 residues long. The CDR3 loop reads CASSLNRGRYTEAFF. DNA of the CDR3: TGTGCCAGCAGTCTGAACAGGGGGAGGTACACTGAAGCCTTCTTT. Complete variable domain (other parts from reference TRBV28 and TRBJ1-1): DVKVTQSSRYLVKRTGEKVFLECVQDMDHENMFWYRQDPGLGLRLIYFSYDVKMKEKGDIPEGYSVSREKKERFSLILESASTNQTSMYLCASSLNRGRYTEAFFGQGTRLTVV.